A single sample gave rise to the 10 T cell receptor beta chains below, sequenced in a study of T cells in Graves' hyperthyroidism and ophthalmopathy. Amplified regions were TCR beta CDR3 sequences from RNA transcripts. The TCR CDR3 first-round RT-PCR relied on the HTBI primer set. TCRdb reprocessed the multiplex PCR reads with MiXCR, giving one entry per CDR3 protein. The table includes about 480,000 distinct CDR3 sequences, 14% detected once. The sample comprised blood. Receptors originate from a woman aged 18-30 years with Graves' hyperthyroidism.

For this clonotype: This may come from a read error, since a much larger clone is one base off. The rearrangement uses TRBV6-1 and TRBJ1-1, with a tentative D call TRBD1 (6 bases). Trimming left V 2 bases short and J 4 bases short, with 11 bases between. The CDR3 runs 14 residues. CDR1 and CDR2 (germline): MNHNS, SASEGT. This chain's CDR3 is CASSEQGRGTEAFF. As DNA, the CDR3 is TGTGCCAGCAGTGAACAGGGGAGGGGCACTGAAGCTTTCTTT.

This clonotype came up many times. Mismatch with germline at one junction end may stem from a read error. The chain links TRBV12-3 or TRBV12-4 to TRBJ2-1; D remains unclear. The CDR3 is 11 amino acids. CDR3: CASSLSFERFF. In DNA, the CDR3 is TGTGCCAGCAGTTTATCCTTCGAGCGGTTCTTC.

The chain couples TRBV2 to TRBJ2-1; 7 bases are shared with TRBD1. V was pared by 2 bases and J by 10 bases, with 14 bases of the junction left unmatched. There are 16 residues in the CDR3. Per germline, CDR1 SNHLY and CDR2 FYNNEI. The CDR3 region is CASSERGQVRAFEQFF. CDR3 DNA sequence: TGTGCCAGCAGTGAAAGAGGACAGGTTAGGGCATTCGAGCAGTTCTTC. The full variable domain, rest sourced from reference TRBV2 and TRBJ2-1, is EPEVTQTPSHQVTQMGQEVILRCVPISNHLYFYWYRQILGQKVEFLVSFYNNEISEKSEIFDDQFSVERPDGSNFTLKIRSTKLEDSAMYFCASSERGQVRAFEQFFGPGTRLTVL.

This clonotype was recorded many times. This chain connects TRBV12-3 or TRBV12-4 to TRBJ2-3, with 7 nucleotides matching TRBD2. V was clipped by 8 bases and J by 6 bases; unmatched bases: 8. CDR3 length: 13 residues. CDR3 sequence reads: CASRGAGADTQYF. The CDR3 nucleotides are TGTGCCAGCCGCGGGGCGGGAGCCGATACGCAGTATTTT.

A few counts support this clonotype. This sequence joins TRBV7-6 and TRBJ2-4; 10 bases match TRBD2. From germline, CDR1 is SGHVS and CDR2 FNYEAQ. This CDR3 contains 19 residues. V gave up 5 bases and J gave up 1 base; unmatched junction bases: 14. The CDR3 spells CASSLKDSSGSWAKNIQYF. DNA of the CDR3: TGTGCCAGCAGCCTAAAGGACTCTAGCGGGAGTTGGGCCAAAAACATTCAGTACTTC.

At least ten counts were recorded for this clonotype. V usage is TRBV27 and J usage is TRBJ2-1; D uncertain. Germline V gene data show CDR1 as MNHEY and CDR2 as SMNVEV (reference sequence). The V and J ends lost 4 bases and 2 bases respectively, with 9 bases between them. The CDR3 loop spans 14 amino acids. In DNA, the CDR3 is TGTGCCAGCAGTTCTTACTCTCCCTACAATGAGCAGTTCTTC. Translating gives CASSSYSPYNEQFF.

In its sample, this clonotype was seen many times. The chain uses TRBV12-3 or TRBV12-4 and TRBJ1-5, with D uncertain. This CDR3 has 13 amino acids. V was clipped by 3 bases and J by 4 bases, with 7 bases between them. In DNA, the CDR3 is TGTGCCAGCAGTTTCGGACCGAATCAGCCCCAGCATTTT. Translated, it gives CASSFGPNQPQHF.

This clonotype occurred many times. The chain joins TRBV28 to TRBJ2-7, with 7 bases lining up with TRBD1. CDR3 length: 14 residues. The germline CDR1 and CDR2 sequences are MDHEN and SYDVKM. After removal of 3 bases from V and 2 bases from J, the junction contained 4 bases not matched to a gene. This CDR3 reads CASSLDRSTYEQYV. CDR3 DNA sequence: TGTGCCAGCAGTTTGGACAGGTCGACCTACGAGCAGTACGTC.

The chain couples TRBV5-6 to TRBJ2-1, with 8 bases matching TRBD2. The CDR3 consists of 15 residues. CDR1 is SGHDT and CDR2 is YYEEEE in the germline V gene. V was clipped by 4 bases and J by 8 bases; unmatched bases: 11. The CDR3 reads CASSPMRREEDEQFF. The CDR3 DNA sequence: TGTGCCAGCAGCCCAATGCGGCGGGAGGAAGATGAGCAGTTCTTC. Full variable domain (remainder filled in from reference TRBV5-6 and TRBJ2-1): DAGVTQSPTHLIKTRGQQVTLRCSPKSGHDTVSWYQQALGQGPQFIFQYYEEEERQRGNFPDRFSGHQFPNYSSELNVNALLLGDSALYLCASSPMRREEDEQFFGPGTRLTVL.

The CDR3 DNA follows: TGTGCCAGCAGAAAGAGCGGGAGCACCTACAATGAGCAGTTCTTC. It specifies CASRKSGSTYNEQFF. The V and J genes are TRBV7-3 and TRBJ2-1; TRBD2 matches 8 bases. V was clipped by 6 bases and J by 2 bases; unmatched bases: 6. The CDR3 runs to 15 residues. The germline V gene has CDR1 SGHTA and CDR2 FQGTGA.